This entry concerns a single TCR beta chain. The data were obtained in a study of blood T cell repertoires in COVID-19. The overall study: PBMCs, B-cell-depleted T cells, or T cells provided the cDNA or gDNA that made up the material.

This table comes from immunoSEQ multiplex PCR, and its TCRdb copy is limited to in-frame clones, with some not included. The sample includes about 70,000 clones, around 82% of them seen just once. The receptor comes from a human donor in a cohort sampled during active COVID-19. Sequenced: peripheral blood.

In DNA form, the CDR3 reads TGTGCCAGCTCACCCATAACTAGCGGGCGGACAGATACGCAGTATTTT. Translation gives CASSPITSGRTDTQYF. The rearrangement uses TRBV18 and TRBJ2-3, with 9 positions matching TRBD2. The V segment lost 3 bases and the J segment 3 bases; nucleotides outside the gene matches: 7. The germline CDR1 and CDR2 sequences are KGHSH and LQKENI. This CDR3 is built from 16 residues. The full variable domain, rest sourced from reference TRBV18 and TRBJ2-3, is NAGVMQNPRHLVRRRGQEARLRCSPMKGHSHVYWYRQLPEEGLKFMVYLQKENIIDESGMPKERFSAEFPKEGPSILRIQQVVRGDSAAYFCASSPITSGRTDTQYFGPGTRLTVL.